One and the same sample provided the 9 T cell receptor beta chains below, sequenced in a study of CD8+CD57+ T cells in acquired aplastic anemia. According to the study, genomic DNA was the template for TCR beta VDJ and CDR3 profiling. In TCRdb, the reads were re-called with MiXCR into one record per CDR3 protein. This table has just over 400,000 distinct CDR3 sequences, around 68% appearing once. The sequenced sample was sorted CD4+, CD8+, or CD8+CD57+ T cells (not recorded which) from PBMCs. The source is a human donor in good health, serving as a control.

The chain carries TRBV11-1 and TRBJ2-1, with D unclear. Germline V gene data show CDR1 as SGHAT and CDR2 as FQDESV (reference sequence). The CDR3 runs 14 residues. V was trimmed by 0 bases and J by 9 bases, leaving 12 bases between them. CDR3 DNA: TGTGCCAGCAGCTTAGCGGGCAGGCCAGGTGAGCAGTTCTTC. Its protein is CASSLAGRPGEQFF.

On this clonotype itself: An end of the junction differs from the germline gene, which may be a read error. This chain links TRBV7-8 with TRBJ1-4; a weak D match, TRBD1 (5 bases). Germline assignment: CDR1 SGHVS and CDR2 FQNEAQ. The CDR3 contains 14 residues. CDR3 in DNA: TGTGCCAGCAGCCAAGGACACCGGCGAGAGGAGCAGTACTTT. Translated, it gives CASSQGHRREEQYF. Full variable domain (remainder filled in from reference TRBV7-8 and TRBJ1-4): GAGVSQSPRYKVAKRGQDVALRCDPISGHVSLFWYQQALGQGPEFLTYFQNEAQLDKSGLPSDRFFAERPEGSVSTLKIQRTQQEDSAVYLCASSQGHRREEQYFGSGTQLSVL.

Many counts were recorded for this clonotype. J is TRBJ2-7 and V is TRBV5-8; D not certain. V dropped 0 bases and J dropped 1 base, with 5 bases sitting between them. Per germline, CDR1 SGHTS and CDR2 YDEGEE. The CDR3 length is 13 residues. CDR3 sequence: CASSLVSSYEQYF. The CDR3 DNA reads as TGTGCCAGCAGCTTGGTGTCGTCCTACGAGCAGTACTTC.

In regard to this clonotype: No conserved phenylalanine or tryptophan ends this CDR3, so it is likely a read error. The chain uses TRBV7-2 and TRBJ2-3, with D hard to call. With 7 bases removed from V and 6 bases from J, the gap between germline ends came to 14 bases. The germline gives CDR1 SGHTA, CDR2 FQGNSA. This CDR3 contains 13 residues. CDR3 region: CASTTRSRDTQYV. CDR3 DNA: TGTGCCAGCACCACCCGCAGCCGGGATACGCAGTATGTT.

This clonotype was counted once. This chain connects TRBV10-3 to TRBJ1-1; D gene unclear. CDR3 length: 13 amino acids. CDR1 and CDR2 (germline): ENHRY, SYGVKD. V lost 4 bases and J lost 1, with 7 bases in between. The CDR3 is CAISASQNTEAFF. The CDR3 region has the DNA TGTGCCATCAGTGCGAGCCAGAACACTGAAGCTTTCTTT.

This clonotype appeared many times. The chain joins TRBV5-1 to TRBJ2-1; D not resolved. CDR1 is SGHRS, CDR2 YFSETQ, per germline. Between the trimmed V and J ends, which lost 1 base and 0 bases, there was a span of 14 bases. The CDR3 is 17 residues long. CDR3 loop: CASSLRSRASSYNEQFF. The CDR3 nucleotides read TGCGCCAGCAGCTTGAGAAGTCGGGCTAGCTCCTACAATGAGCAGTTCTTC.

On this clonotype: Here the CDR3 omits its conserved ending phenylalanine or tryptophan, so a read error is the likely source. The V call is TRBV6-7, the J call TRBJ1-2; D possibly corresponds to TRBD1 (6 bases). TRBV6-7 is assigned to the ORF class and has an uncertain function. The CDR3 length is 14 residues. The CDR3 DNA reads TGTGCCATCAGTGAATTGGACAGCGAGCAGGGCTACACCCCG. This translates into CAISELDSEQGYTP.

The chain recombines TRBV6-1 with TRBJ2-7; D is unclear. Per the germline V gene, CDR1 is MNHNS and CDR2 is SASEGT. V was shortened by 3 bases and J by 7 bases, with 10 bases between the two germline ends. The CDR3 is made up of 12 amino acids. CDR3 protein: CASSDLGNEQYF. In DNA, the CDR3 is TGTGCCAGCAGTGACCTGGGGAATGAGCAGTACTTC.

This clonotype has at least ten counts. This CDR3 is CATESQGHPYEQYF. The CDR3, as DNA: TGTGCCACCGAGAGCCAGGGTCATCCCTACGAGCAGTACTTC. The V gene is TRBV7-2, the J gene TRBJ2-7; possible D gene TRBD1, 5 bases. The CDR3 sequence is 14 residues long. Germline-derived CDR1 and CDR2 are SGHTA and FQGNSA. V lost 10 bases to trimming and J lost 2 bases, with 18 bases between them.